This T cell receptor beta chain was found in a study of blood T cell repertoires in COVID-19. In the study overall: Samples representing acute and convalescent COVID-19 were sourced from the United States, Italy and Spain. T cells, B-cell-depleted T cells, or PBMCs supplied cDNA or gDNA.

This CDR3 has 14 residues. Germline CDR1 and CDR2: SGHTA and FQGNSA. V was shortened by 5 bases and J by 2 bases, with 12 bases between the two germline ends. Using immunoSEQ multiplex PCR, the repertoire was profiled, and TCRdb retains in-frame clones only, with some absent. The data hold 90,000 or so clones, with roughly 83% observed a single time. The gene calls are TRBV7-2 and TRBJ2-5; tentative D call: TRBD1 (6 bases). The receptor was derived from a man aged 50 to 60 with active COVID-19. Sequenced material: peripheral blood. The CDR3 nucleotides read TGTGCCAGCAGCCCCGGGACACATCAAGAGACCCAGTACTTC. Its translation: CASSPGTHQETQYF. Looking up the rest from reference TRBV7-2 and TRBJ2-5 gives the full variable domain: GAGVSQSPSNKVTEKGKDVELRCDPISGHTALYWYRQSLGQGLEFLIYFQGNSAPDKSGLPSDRFSAERTGGSVSTLTIQRTQQEDSAVYLCASSPGTHQETQYFGPGTRLLVL.